This T cell receptor (beta chain) was sequenced during a study of T cell repertoires in cytomegalovirus infection. Across the whole study: CMV infection and matching HLA type were both indicated by public TCR beta signatures.

The junction had 4 bases not matched to a gene; V was cut back by 4 bases and J by 2 bases. CDR1 MNHNS and CDR2 SASEGT come from the germline V gene. The CDR3 consists of 15 residues. Regarding the study as a whole: In two of eight donors, the top clonotype was HLA-C-restricted CMV-specific.

The table lists this clonotype with a few counts. Its antigen is not known. One entry per CDR3 protein, called by TCRdb with MiXCR from the reads. Of approximately 600,000 distinct CDR3 sequences in the sample, 40% are singletons; the top ten hold 48%. The sequence came from a human donor in good health (CMV status not recorded). Some clones in this sample may be carry-over from other donors' samples. The chain couples TRBV6-1 to TRBJ2-1, with 8 bases identical to TRBD1. Sequences were derived from cultured PBMCs, sampled from culture after CMV antigen stimulation. The CDR3 sequence: CASSVDRVAYNEQFF. CDR3 DNA sequence: TGTGCCAGCAGTGTGGACAGGGTTGCCTACAATGAGCAGTTCTTC.